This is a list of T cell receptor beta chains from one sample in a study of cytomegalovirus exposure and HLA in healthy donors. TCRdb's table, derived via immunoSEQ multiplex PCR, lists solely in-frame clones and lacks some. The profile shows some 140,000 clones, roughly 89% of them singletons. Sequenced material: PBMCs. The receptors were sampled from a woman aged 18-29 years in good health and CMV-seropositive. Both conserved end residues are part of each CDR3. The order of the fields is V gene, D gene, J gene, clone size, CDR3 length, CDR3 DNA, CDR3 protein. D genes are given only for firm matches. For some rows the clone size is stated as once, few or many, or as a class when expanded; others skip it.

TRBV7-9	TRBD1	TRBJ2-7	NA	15	TGTGCCAGCAGCCCGCCCTCGACAGGGTCCAACGAGCAGTACTTC	CASSPPSTGSNEQYF
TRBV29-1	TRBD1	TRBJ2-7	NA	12	TGCAGCGCGACAGGGGCCCTTGGCGAGCAGTACTTC	CSATGALGEQYF
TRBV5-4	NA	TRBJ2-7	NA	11	TGTGCCAGCAGCTACAGGGACGAGCAGTACTTC	CASSYRDEQYF
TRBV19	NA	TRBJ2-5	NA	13	TGTGCCAGTAGAAATCGGGGGGCAGAGACCCAGTACTTC	CASRNRGAETQYF
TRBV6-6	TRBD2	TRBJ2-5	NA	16	TGTGCCAGCAGTTCCACGACTAGCGGGGGAGGCGAGACCCAGTACTTC	CASSSTTSGGGETQYF
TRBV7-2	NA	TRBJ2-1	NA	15	TGTGCCAGCAGCTTAGTATCGGCAGGAGGATGGGAGCAGTTCTTC	CASSLVSAGGWEQFF
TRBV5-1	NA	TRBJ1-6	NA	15	TGCGCCAGCAGCTTGGGACTCACAGGGCTTTCACCCCTCCACTTT	CASSLGLTGLSPLHF
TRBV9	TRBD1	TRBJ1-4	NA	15	TGTGCCAGCAGCGTCTCAGGGGGCCCTAATGAAAAACTGTTTTTT	CASSVSGGPNEKLFF
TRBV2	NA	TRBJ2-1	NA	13	TGTGCCAGCAGACAGGGTGGCTACAATGAGCAGTTCTTC	CASRQGGYNEQFF
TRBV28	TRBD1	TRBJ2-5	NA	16	TGTGCCAGCATAGGAGAACAGGGGGAGTTCGAAGAGACCCAGTACTTC	CASIGEQGEFEETQYF
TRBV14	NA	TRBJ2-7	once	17	TGTGCCAGCAGCCAAACCTCGCTGACTGGAAGCTCCTACGAGCAGTACTTC	CASSQTSLTGSSYEQYF
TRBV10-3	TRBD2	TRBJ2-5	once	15	TGTGCCATCAGTAATCCGGGACTAACCAAAGAGACCCAGTACTTC	CAISNPGLTKETQYF
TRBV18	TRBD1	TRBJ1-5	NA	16	TGTGCCAGCTCGGCGGGACAGCCTTATAGCAATCAGCCCCAGCATTTT	CASSAGQPYSNQPQHF
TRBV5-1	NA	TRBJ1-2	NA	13	TGCGCCAGCAGCTTGAGCGGAATGTATGGCTACACCTTC	CASSLSGMYGYTF
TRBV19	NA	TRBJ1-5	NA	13	TGTGCCAGTTATGACTCGGGGGGTCAGCCCCAGCATTTT	CASYDSGGQPQHF
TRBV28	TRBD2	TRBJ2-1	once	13	TGTGCCAGCAGTTTTGCGGGGGACAATGAGCAGTTCTTC	CASSFAGDNEQFF
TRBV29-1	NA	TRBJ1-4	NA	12	TGCAGCGTCTCTAGGGGCAATGAAAAACTGTTTTTT	CSVSRGNEKLFF
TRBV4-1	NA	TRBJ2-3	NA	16	TGCGCCAGCAGCCAAGATTCAGCGTGGAGGACAGATACGCAGTATTTT	CASSQDSAWRTDTQYF
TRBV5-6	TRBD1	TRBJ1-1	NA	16	TGTGCCAGCAGCCCCGGGACAGGGGGAGGGGTTACTGAAGCTTTCTTT	CASSPGTGGGVTEAFF
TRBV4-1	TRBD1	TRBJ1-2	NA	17	TGCGCCAGCAGCCAAGATGCGGAGACAGGGGCTAACTATGGCTACACCTTC	CASSQDAETGANYGYTF
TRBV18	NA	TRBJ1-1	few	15	TGTGCCAGCTCACCTACCGACGGGGTTGGGACTGAAGCTTTCTTT	CASSPTDGVGTEAFF
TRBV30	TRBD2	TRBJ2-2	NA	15	TGTGCCTGGAGTGTAGTAGCTAGCGGTCACGGGGAGCTGTTTTTT	CAWSVVASGHGELFF
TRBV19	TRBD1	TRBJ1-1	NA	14	TGTGCCAGTCTTCCGCAGGGGGCTAACACTGAAGCTTTCTTT	CASLPQGANTEAFF
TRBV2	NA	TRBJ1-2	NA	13	TGTGCCAGCAGTAGACAGGAGAATTATGGCTACACCTTC	CASSRQENYGYTF
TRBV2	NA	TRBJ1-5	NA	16	TGTGCCAGCAGGGACGTACAGGGTCTAAAGAATCAGCCCCAGCATTTT	CASRDVQGLKNQPQHF
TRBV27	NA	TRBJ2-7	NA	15	TGTGCCAGCAGTTTATCGTCAGGGAGGCCCTACGAGCAGTACTTC	CASSLSSGRPYEQYF
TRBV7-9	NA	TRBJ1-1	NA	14	TGTGCCAGCAGCTCGACGACGGGGAACACTGAAGCTTTCTTT	CASSSTTGNTEAFF
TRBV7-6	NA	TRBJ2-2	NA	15	TGTGCCAGCAGCTTAGGCGGTCCAAACACCGGGGAGCTGTTTTTT	CASSLGGPNTGELFF
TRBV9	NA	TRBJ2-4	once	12	TGTGCCAGCAGCGACAGGAAAAACATTCAGTACTTC	CASSDRKNIQYF
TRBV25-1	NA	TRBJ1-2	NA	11	TGTGCCCACGGACAAGGAGGGGGCTACACCTTC	CAHGQGGGYTF
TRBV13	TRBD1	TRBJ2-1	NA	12	TGTGCCAGCAGCCCTAGACAGGGTAAGCAGTTCTTC	CASSPRQGKQFF
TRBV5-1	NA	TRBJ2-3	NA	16	TGCGCCAGCAGCTGTCACTTGTCGACTAGCACAGATACGCAGTATTTT	CASSCHLSTSTDTQYF
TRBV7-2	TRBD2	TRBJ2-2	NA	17	TGTGCCAGCAGCTCCTACGGACTAGCATATAACACCGGGGAGCTGTTTTTT	CASSSYGLAYNTGELFF
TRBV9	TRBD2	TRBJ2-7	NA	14	TGTGCCAGCAGCGTAGAGGTGGGGGGGTACGAGCAGTACTTC	CASSVEVGGYEQYF
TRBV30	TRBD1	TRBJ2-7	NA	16	TGTGCCTGGAGTGTACGGCTTGGCCGGGACAGCTACGAGCAGTACTTC	CAWSVRLGRDSYEQYF
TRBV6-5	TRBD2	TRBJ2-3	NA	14	TGTGCCAGCAGTGATGGCGGGGGGGCGGATACGCAGTATTTT	CASSDGGGADTQYF
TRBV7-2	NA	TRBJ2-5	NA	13	TGTGCCAGCCGCCCGGCGGACTGGGAGACCCAGTACTTC	CASRPADWETQYF
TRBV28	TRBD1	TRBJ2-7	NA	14	TGTGCCAGCAGTCCGGGACAGCGACTCTACGAGCAGTACTTC	CASSPGQRLYEQYF
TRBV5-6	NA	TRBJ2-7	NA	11	TGTGCCAGCAGCTCTCCCTACGAGCAGTACTTC	CASSSPYEQYF
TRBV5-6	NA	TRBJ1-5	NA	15	TGTGCCAGCAGCTTGCGGGGATTTCGCAATCAGCCCCAGCATTTT	CASSLRGFRNQPQHF
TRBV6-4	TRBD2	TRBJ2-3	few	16	TGTGCCAGCAGTGTGGGTAGCGGGGCTGCTACAGATACGCAGTATTTT	CASSVGSGAATDTQYF
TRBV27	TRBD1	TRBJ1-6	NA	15	TGTGCCAGCAGCCAGACAGGGGGGGTGAATTCACCCCTCCACTTT	CASSQTGGVNSPLHF
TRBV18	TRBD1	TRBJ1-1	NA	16	TGTGCCAGCTCACGGGAGACAGGGGGAAAAGGCACTGAAGCTTTCTTT	CASSRETGGKGTEAFF
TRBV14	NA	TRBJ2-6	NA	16	TGTGCCAGCAGCCGAAGGGGAGGATCTGGGGCCAACGTCCTGACTTTC	CASSRRGGSGANVLTF
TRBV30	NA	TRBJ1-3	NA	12	TGTGCCTTGACGGGGTTGGGAAACACCATATATTTT	CALTGLGNTIYF
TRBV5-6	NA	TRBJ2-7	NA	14	TGTGCCAGCACCCGGGACTTGCTGCCTAAAGAGCAGTACTTC	CASTRDLLPKEQYF
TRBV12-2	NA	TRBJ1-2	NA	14	TGTGCAAGTCGCTCCGATGTACAGGCCCATGGCTACACCTTC	CASRSDVQAHGYTF
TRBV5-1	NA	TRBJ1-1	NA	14	TGCGCCAGCAGCCGCGCAGGGGCGAACACTGAAGCTTTCTTT	CASSRAGANTEAFF
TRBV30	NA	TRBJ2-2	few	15	TGTGCCTGGGTACATTCCCACAGTTTGGCCGGGGAGCTGTTTTTT	CAWVHSHSLAGELFF